These 20 T cell receptor beta chains were sequenced from one sample in a study of blood T cell repertoires in COVID-19. Assay used: immunoSEQ multiplex PCR; TCRdb lists only in-frame clones, some missing. Found here are fewer than 150,000 clones, roughly four fifths of them singletons; the top ten hold 9.5% to 15%. Specimen: peripheral blood. The source of these receptors is a human donor in a cohort sampled during active COVID-19.

The chain combines TRBV5-4 with TRBJ2-1, with D tentatively TRBD2 (7 bases). The CDR3 has 17 residues. With 1 base removed from V and 5 bases from J, the gap between germline ends came to 19 bases. In germline, CDR1 is SGHNT, CDR2 YYREEE (reference sequence). In DNA, the CDR3 is TGTGCCAGCAGCTTGTCGGGGGCGGGGGCCTTCCACAATGAGCAGTTCTTC. Translated, it gives CASSLSGAGAFHNEQFF. The full variable domain, completed using reference TRBV5-4 and TRBJ2-1, is ETGVTQSPTHLIKTRGQQVTLRCSSQSGHNTVSWYQQALGQGPQFIFQYYREEENGRGNFPPRFSGLQFPNYSSELNVNALELDDSALYLCASSLSGAGAFHNEQFFGPGTRLTVL.

V and J are TRBV19 and TRBJ2-3, with 7 bases aligning to TRBD2. The CDR3 has 15 amino acids. Germline assignment: CDR1 LNHDA and CDR2 SQIVND (reference sequence). V shed 3 bases, J shed 2 bases, and the junction held 5 bases outside the gene matches. The CDR3 DNA follows: TGTGCCAGTAGTATTAGGGCGGGAGCCACAGATACGCAGTATTTT. It encodes CASSIRAGATDTQYF.

J is TRBJ2-1 and V is TRBV19; D may be TRBD1 (6 bases). The CDR3 totals 15 residues. Germline-derived CDR1 and CDR2 are LNHDA and SQIVND (reference sequence). The ends were cut back, 5 bases at V and 10 bases at J, with 21 bases in the middle. The CDR3, as DNA: TGTGCCAGTAGTTTCACCGGGACATCCCATGGGGAGCAGTTCTTC. It codes for CASSFTGTSHGEQFF.

V usage is TRBV19 and J usage is TRBJ1-1, with 8 nucleotides matching TRBD1. The length of the CDR3 is 16 residues. CDR1 and CDR2 (germline): LNHDA, SQIVND (reference sequence). V lost 3 bases to trimming and J lost 1 base; unmatched junction nucleotides: 7. Here the CDR3 DNA reads TGTGCCAGTAGTATTGGCAGGACAGGGCCGAACACTGAAGCTTTCTTT. Translated: CASSIGRTGPNTEAFF.

The chain couples TRBV5-1 to TRBJ2-5; 9 nucleotides line up with TRBD1. The CDR3 extends over 14 amino acids. Germline values: CDR1 SGHRS, CDR2 YFSETQ. With 3 bases clipped from V and 5 bases from J, the junction kept 5 bases outside the gene matches. The CDR3 sequence: CASSSNRGRETQYF. For the CDR3, the DNA is TGCGCCAGCAGCTCTAACAGGGGGCGGGAGACCCAGTACTTC.

This clone was picked up one time. This chain links TRBV7-9 with TRBJ2-3; D possibly corresponds to TRBD1 (5 bases). CDR3 length: 17 amino acids. The V end was cut by 0 bases, the J end by 2 bases, with 15 bases between. Per the germline V gene, CDR1 is SEHNR and CDR2 is FQNEAQ (reference sequence). The CDR3 spells CASSLAWGRSDTDTQYF. In DNA form, the CDR3 reads TGTGCCAGCAGCTTAGCGTGGGGCAGGAGCGACACAGATACGCAGTATTTT.

The V gene is TRBV4-1, the J gene TRBJ1-2; 7 positions agree with TRBD1. The germline gives CDR1 MGHRA, CDR2 YSYEKL. Trimming at V came to 4 bases and at J to 5 bases, leaving 16 bases not matched to a gene. The CDR3 has 17 residues. The CDR3 protein is CASSPLAGGSGTYGYTF. In DNA, the CDR3 is TGCGCCAGCAGCCCCCTGGCAGGGGGATCTGGCACTTATGGCTACACCTTC.

CDR3: CASRTNRATVEFF. CDR3 bases: TGTGCCAGCAGGACTAACAGGGCGACTGTGGAGTTCTTC. V gene TRBV6-5 combines with J gene TRBJ2-1; D may be TRBD1 (6 bases). Germline CDR1 and CDR2: MNHEY and SVGAGI. This CDR3 has 13 residues. V was clipped by 6 bases and J by 14 bases, with 20 bases between them.

This clone was seen more than once but under ten times. In DNA form, the CDR3 reads TGCGCCAGCAGCCGGGACAGGGGGACCGGGGAGCTGTTTTTT. This sequence encodes CASSRDRGTGELFF. V usage is TRBV5-1 and J usage is TRBJ2-2, with 11 positions matching TRBD1. J gave up 5 bases and V 4 bases, and 1 base lay outside the gene matches. Germline CDR1 reads SGHRS; CDR2 reads YFSETQ. The CDR3 sequence is 14 residues long.

This clone was seen a few times. The chain uses TRBV27 and TRBJ2-2; the match to TRBD1 covers 9 bases. The V gene end was trimmed by 6 bases and the J gene end by 7 bases; junction bases not matched to a gene: 12. Germline V lookup: CDR1 MNHEY, CDR2 SMNVEV (reference sequence). CDR3 length: 16 amino acids. CDR3 sequence (DNA): TGTGCCAGCAGCCAACTCCGGGACAGGGACAACGGGGAGCTGTTTTTT. This gives the protein CASSQLRDRDNGELFF.

This chain uses TRBV12-5 with TRBJ1-6; TRBD1 matches at 9 bases. Germline assignment: CDR1 LGHNT and CDR2 FRNRAP. Losses at the gene ends were 6 bases for V and 5 bases for J; bases not matched to a gene: 8. The CDR3 extends over 16 amino acids. The CDR3 sequence is CASGNGRTGDNSPLHF. In DNA form, the CDR3 reads TGTGCTAGTGGCAACGGAAGGACAGGGGATAATTCACCCCTCCACTTT. Drawing the rest from reference TRBV12-5 and TRBJ1-6, the complete variable domain is DARVTQTPRHKVTEMGQEVTMRCQPILGHNTVFWYRQTMMQGLELLAYFRNRAPLDDSGMPKDRFSAEMPDATLATLKIQPSEPRDSAVYFCASGNGRTGDNSPLHFGNGTRLTVT.

This clone was seen ten or more times. The chain couples TRBV7-2 to TRBJ1-2; D gene uncertain. This CDR3 comprises 17 residues. V was cut by 1 base and J by 4 bases, with 19 bases left in between. Looked up from germline, CDR1 is SGHTA and CDR2 is FQGNSA. The CDR3: CASSLGLRTFNTYGYTF. DNA of the CDR3: TGTGCCAGCAGCTTAGGGCTTCGGACTTTCAATACCTATGGCTACACCTTC.

This clone was counted between two and nine times. This chain joins TRBV6-6 and TRBJ2-3; D is possibly TRBD1 (5 bases). The CDR3 runs 13 residues. Between the trimmed V and J ends, which lost 4 bases and 6 bases, there was a span of 11 bases. Germline V gene lookup returns CDR1 MNHNY and CDR2 SVGAGI (reference sequence). DNA of the CDR3: TGTGCCAGCAGTTCCGCACCAGGGGATACGCAGTATTTT. Amino acid sequence: CASSSAPGDTQYF.

This clone was detected only a few times. The genes are TRBV6-2 or TRBV6-3 and TRBJ1-5, with 7 bases aligning to TRBD1. The CDR3 consists of 17 residues. Germline loops: CDR1 MNHEY, CDR2 SVGEGT. Germline trimming cut 7 bases from V and 4 bases from J; bases unmatched to any gene: 16. The CDR3 sequence is CASNPRIDRVRNQPQHF. The CDR3 DNA sequence: TGTGCCAGCAACCCTCGGATCGACAGGGTGAGAAATCAGCCCCAGCATTTT.

The chain recombines TRBV7-9 with TRBJ2-7; TRBD1 matches 8 bases. Unmatched junction bases numbered 4, after V lost 6 bases and J lost 0 bases. The CDR3 consists of 14 residues. Per the germline V gene, CDR1 is SEHNR and CDR2 is FQNEAQ (reference sequence). The CDR3 here is CASRDRVNSYEQYF. The CDR3 DNA follows: TGTGCCAGCAGGGACAGGGTCAACTCCTACGAGCAGTACTTC.

V usage is TRBV5-1 and J usage is TRBJ2-3, with D perhaps matching TRBD2 (7 bases). The CDR3 is 17 amino acids. Germline-derived CDR1 and CDR2 are SGHRS and YFSETQ. Trimming removed 0 bases from V and 1 base from J, with 15 bases in between. CDR3 sequence reads: CASSLESGGLGTDTQYF. CDR3 in DNA: TGCGCCAGCAGCTTGGAGTCGGGGGGCTTGGGCACAGATACGCAGTATTTT. The full variable domain, in which reference TRBV5-1 and TRBJ2-3 provide the parts outside the CDR3, is KAGVTQTPRYLIKTRGQQVTLSCSPISGHRSVSWYQQTPGQGLQFLFEYFSETQRNKGNFPGRFSGRQFSNSRSEMNVSTLELGDSALYLCASSLESGGLGTDTQYFGPGTRLTVL.

The sample holds one count of this clone. The chain is built from TRBV7-9 and TRBJ2-5, with D unresolved. In germline, CDR1 is SEHNR, CDR2 FQNEAQ (reference sequence). CDR3 length: 12 amino acids. V lost 5 bases, J lost 0 bases, and 4 bases lay in between. The CDR3 region has the DNA TGTGCCAGCAGCCTACACCAAGAGACCCAGTACTTC. Translation gives CASSLHQETQYF.

The chain uses TRBV9 and TRBJ2-1; 9 bases fit TRBD1. Germline V gives CDR1 SGDLS, CDR2 YYNGEE. Trimming cost V 4 bases and J 0 bases; bases outside gene matches: 14. CDR3 length: 19 amino acids. In nucleotides, the CDR3 is TGTGCCAGCAGCACCTATCCGGGACAGGGCTTTACCTCCTACAATGAGCAGTTCTTC. It translates to CASSTYPGQGFTSYNEQFF. The full variable domain, completed using reference TRBV9 and TRBJ2-1, is DSGVTQTPKHLITATGQRVTLRCSPRSGDLSVYWYQQSLDQGLQFLIQYYNGEERAKGNILERFSAQQFPDLHSELNLSSLELGDSALYFCASSTYPGQGFTSYNEQFFGPGTRLTVL.

V gene TRBV13 combines with J gene TRBJ2-1; the D gene is possibly TRBD2 (5 bases). The V gene's germline CDR1 is PRHDT and CDR2 FYEKMQ (reference sequence). CDR3 length equals 13 residues. Trimming shortened V by 5 bases and J by 6 bases, and 11 bases separated the two germline ends. The CDR3 DNA sequence: TGTGCCAGCAGCCAGAGGGTCCTCAATGAGCAGTTCTTC. Translation gives CASSQRVLNEQFF. The entire variable domain, with the rest obtained from reference TRBV13 and TRBJ2-1, is as follows: AAGVIQSPRHLIKEKRETATLKCYPIPRHDTVYWYQQGPGQDPQFLISFYEKMQSDKGSIPDRFSAQQFSDYHSELNMSSLELGDSALYFCASSQRVLNEQFFGPGTRLTVL.

V gene TRBV9 combines with J gene TRBJ1-3; D unclear. CDR1 is SGDLS, CDR2 YYNGEE, per germline. V dropped 2 bases and J dropped 4 bases, with 13 bases sitting between them. This CDR3 spans 15 amino acids. The CDR3 nucleotides are TGTGCCAGCAGCGTCGAGTTTTGGGCCGGAAACACCATATATTTT. This translates into CASSVEFWAGNTIYF. The full variable domain, in which reference TRBV9 and TRBJ1-3 provide the parts outside the CDR3, is DSGVTQTPKHLITATGQRVTLRCSPRSGDLSVYWYQQSLDQGLQFLIQYYNGEERAKGNILERFSAQQFPDLHSELNLSSLELGDSALYFCASSVEFWAGNTIYFGEGSWLTVV.